The TCR beta chain described here comes from a study of CD8 T cells in Susac syndrome (dated by TCRdb to about 2019). Regarding the study in general: The study used repertoire sequencing to test whether antigen drove CD8+ T cell activation and differentiation in Susac syndrome. Beyond this particular receptor, the publication reports: The study acknowledged that relatively few individuals were included in the TCR sequencing and HLA analysis.

A note on this clonotype: The antigen this receptor binds is unknown. The input lacks base qualities; no much larger clone sits a single base away.

RNA was extracted using the RNeasy kit, and roughly 0.5 to 1 ug of the RNA was reverse transcribed with random hexamers. TCR beta CDR3 regions were amplified with the immunoSEQ multiplex PCR assay covering 54 Vbeta and 13 Jbeta segments. Bias from PCR amplification was corrected by using a synthetic template baseline for primer optimization and for computational correction. Per the authors' processing: Reads were annotated to V, D and J genes according to IMGT and were analyzed with immunoSEQ Analyzer, with only productive sequences retained. To calculate clonality, Shannon entropy was normalized by log2 of the number of productive unique sequences and then subtracted from one. For each patient and control, public and private clones were evaluated within the 100 most prevalent clones. Clones were defined as Susac-specific if absent from the healthy and MS cohorts, from around 1,000 published viral clones and from other ImmuneACCESS disease sequences. TCRdb redid the processing of the public reads, applying fastp at Q25 and MiXCR, and retained in-frame beta chains. Under each unique CDR3 protein, matching rows form one entry showing the most common genes and DNA. TCRdb, rather than the study authors, made the V and J calls. This sample comprises more than 100,000 distinct CDR3 sequences, nearly 95% of them detected only once. More than 0.09% of the sample rests with the top ten.

High-throughput TCR beta sequencing profiled peripheral blood CD8+ and CD4+ T cells from healthy donors, Susac syndrome patients and multiple sclerosis patients. The healthy donors served as controls matched for age and sex. Bulk CD8+ and CD4+ T cells were purified magnetically by negative isolation, whereas CD8+ TEMRA cells were enriched by FACS. Blood was collected in EDTA tubes and processed within 24 hours, with PBMCs isolated through density gradient centrifugation. PBMCs intended for TCR sequencing were frozen in liquid nitrogen and were later thawed in a 37 degrees C water bath. A purity of at least 90% was achieved for sorted or isolated CD4+, CD8+ and CD8+ TEMRA cells. Trimming at the junction amounts to 7 bases on V and 3 bases on J, and the germline ends lie 18 bases apart. The CDR3 goes from the cysteine to the phenylalanine over 14 residues. The DNA shown is the 42-base CDR3, in frame from base 1. The germline V gene provides CDR1 SQVTM and CDR2 ANQGSEA.

The sequence links TRBV29-1 to TRBJ1-1, with TRBD1 perhaps the D gene, on 5 matching bases. This clonotype was obtained from a human donor in good health. Sequencing was done on a sample of CD4+ T cells from PBMCs. The DNA sequence is as follows: TGCAGCGGTGGGGTGAGGGGTATAGACACTGAAGCTTTCTTT. It specifies CSGGVRGIDTEAFF.